The clone carrying this TCR beta chain was counted a single time. This sample is drawn from a study of blood T cell repertoires in COVID-19. Whole-study context: Acute and convalescent COVID-19 specimens originated in the United States, Italy and Spain. From T cells, B-cell-depleted T cells, or PBMCs came the material, which was cDNA or gDNA.

Original processing methods: Reference gene primer amplification gave estimated nucleated cell counts. Profiling relied on immunoSEQ multiplex PCR, and the TCRdb table lists in-frame clones only, not all of them. V and J calls and clone size come straight from that table; D and trimming were deduced from the DNA. The sample holds some 200,000 clones, roughly nine tenths seen once. The sequence was obtained from a woman in her 50s with acute or convalescent COVID-19. Sequences were obtained from peripheral blood.

CDR3 coding DNA: TGTGCCAGCGGAGTACAATCTAGCGGGACGTTCACAGATACGCAGTATTTT. It is translated as CASGVQSSGTFTDTQYF. The genes are TRBV5-4 and TRBJ2-3; 9 bases match TRBD2. CDR3 length equals 17 residues. The V segment lost 7 bases and the J segment 2 bases; nucleotides outside the gene matches: 14. Germline CDR1 reads SGHNT; CDR2 reads YYREEE (reference sequence).